This is a list of T cell receptor beta chains from one sample in a study of T cell repertoires in cytomegalovirus infection. TCRdb reanalysed the reads using MiXCR and keeps one entry per CDR3 protein. Of about 890,000 distinct CDR3 sequences in the sample, about a third were seen once. Their recognized antigens are unknown. The sample in question was cultured CD8+ T cells from PBMCs, obtained from culture after CMV antigen stimulation. The receptors originated from a human donor in good health (CMV status not recorded). Some clones in this sample may be carry-over from other donors' samples. Each CDR3 is given with its conserved first and last residue. The D gene is left open where the match is weak. Size is omitted from some rows. Given values are once, few, many or a class for expanded clones.

j_call clone_size d_call v_call cdr3_length cdr3_nt cdr3_aa
TRBJ2-3 . . TRBV4-1 17 TGCGCCAGCAGCCAAGGCCCTCTTGCGGGTGAGATGGATACGCAGTATTTT CASSQGPLAGEMDTQYF
TRBJ2-7 few TRBD1 TRBV7-2 13 TGTGCCAGCAGCGAAGTCAGGGGGTCCGAGCAGTACTTC CASSEVRGSEQYF
TRBJ2-5 few TRBD2 TRBV7-6 18 TGTGCCAGCAGCTCCGGACTAGCGGGGGGACGCCAGTCTGAGACCCAGTACTTC CASSSGLAGGRQSETQYF
TRBJ1-1 . TRBD1 TRBV7-9 13 TGTGCCAGTCGGGGACAGGTGAACACTGAAGCTTTCTTT CASRGQVNTEAFF
TRBJ2-5 few . TRBV27 14 TGTGCCAGCAGTTTTCAGGGGCTGGGGGAGACCCAGTACTTC CASSFQGLGETQYF
TRBJ1-1 . . TRBV6-1 11 TGTGCCAGTGCGAGAAACACTGAAGCTTTCTTT CASARNTEAFF
TRBJ1-4 few . TRBV2 16 TGTGCCAGCACCGGGACTCTCACTTCAACTAATGAAAAACTGTTTTTT CASTGTLTSTNEKLFF
TRBJ2-2 once . TRBV4-3 13 TGCGCCAGCAGCCAAGGGTATTCCGGGGAGCTGTTTTTT CASSQGYSGELFF
TRBJ2-3 . TRBD2 TRBV6-5 17 TGTGCCAGCAGTTACTCGCTAGCGGGGGCCCTCACAGATACGCAGTATTTT CASSYSLAGALTDTQYF
TRBJ2-6 . . TRBV6-1 19 TGTGCCAGCAGTGAAGGTCGTATGGAGGGGGCCAGTGGGGCCAACGTCCTGACTTTC CASSEGRMEGASGANVLTF
TRBJ2-7 . . TRBV27 13 TGTGCCAGCAGTTCATCCTCCACCTACGAGCAGTACTTC CASSSSSTYEQYF
TRBJ1-2 few TRBD1 TRBV20-1 12 TGCAGTGCCCCCACAGGGGGTGGCGGCTACACCTTC CSAPTGGGGYTF
TRBJ2-7 . . TRBV12-3/TRBV12-4 17 TGTGCCAGCAGTTCTAATCCAGGGGCCCCTTTCTCCTACGAGCAGTACTTC CASSSNPGAPFSYEQYF
TRBJ2-1 many TRBD2 TRBV7-8 20 TGTGCCAGCAGCGATCCAAAAAGGACTAGCGGGACGAGCTCCTACAATGAGCAGTTCTTC CASSDPKRTSGTSSYNEQFF
TRBJ1-5 few . TRBV6-1 12 TGTGCCAGCAGTGAATGGAATCAGCCCCAGCATTTT CASSEWNQPQHF
TRBJ2-7 . TRBD2 TRBV10-3 15 TGTGCCATCAGCAAGGCGGGGGAGGGTATCTACGAGCAGTACTTC CAISKAGEGIYEQYF
TRBJ2-4 many . TRBV7-9 16 TGTGCCAGCAGCCCCGTCCGAGGCCTAGCCAAAAACATTCAGTACTTC CASSPVRGLAKNIQYF
TRBJ1-4 few TRBD1 TRBV14 15 TGTGCCAGCAGCCAAGATCGAGGGACAGAAGAAAAACTGTTTTTT CASSQDRGTEEKLFF
TRBJ2-7 . . TRBV27 14 TGTGCCAGCAGTTTCGGAAGGGGGATATACGAGCAGTACTTC CASSFGRGIYEQYF
TRBJ2-2 . . TRBV4-3 16 TGCGCCAGCAGCCAAGACGCCGGGGGAGCCGGCGGGGAGCTGTTTTTT CASSQDAGGAGGELFF
TRBJ2-1 . . TRBV7-9 13 TGTGCCAGCAGCACACCGTACGTCCTCGAGCAGTTCTTC CASSTPYVLEQFF
TRBJ2-5 . TRBD1 TRBV6-6 15 TGTGCCAGCAGGTACCGGGACAGCTACCAAGAGACCCAGTACTTC CASRYRDSYQETQYF
TRBJ2-3 . . TRBV7-9 19 TGTGCCAGCAGCTTAGAGCCGGATCTTACAGGGAACTCACCAGATACGCAGTATTTT CASSLEPDLTGNSPDTQYF
TRBJ2-7 few TRBD1 TRBV13 16 TGTGCCAGCAGCGCCACCGGACAGGTCCGCTCCTACGAGCAGTACTTC CASSATGQVRSYEQYF